The following is a T cell receptor beta chain sequence with its context. The sample belongs to a study of response to subunit inactivated influenza vaccine. The length of the CDR3 is 12 residues. CDR1 MGHRA and CDR2 YSYEKL come from the germline V gene. Trimming shortened V by 0 bases and J by 6 bases, and 0 bases separated the two germline ends. TCRdb recomputed calls from the RT-PCR reads with MiXCR, one row per CDR3 protein. The sample holds about 190,000 distinct CDR3 sequences; 13% to 15% are singletons and the top ten take roughly 24%. This TCR was sampled from a man in his fifties who received an inactivated influenza vaccine. The input for sequencing was CD8+ T cells sorted from PBMCs, taken around 5 days after vaccination. The chain recombines TRBV4-1 with TRBJ1-6, with unresolved D. For the CDR3, the DNA is TGCGCCAGCAGCCAAGATAATTCACCCCTCCACTTT. Residues: CASSQDNSPLHF.